The source of this T cell receptor beta chain is a study of breast tumors, draining lymph nodes, adjacent tissues. Study conclusions and caveats: The data were judged consistent with most tumor T cells coming from lymph node and expanding in tumor. Tumors had less TCR diversity than lymph nodes, more than nontumor tissue. Tumor T cell lymph node origin was a supported hypothesis, not proven.

TCRdb re-derived calls from the multiplex PCR reads in MiXCR, one entry per CDR3 protein. This table holds around 250,000 distinct CDR3 sequences, around 35% found once. The lymph nodes were axillary draining lymph nodes from breast cancer patients. This clonotype was counted between two and nine times. Its antigen is still unknown. The CDR3 has 13 amino acids. Germline CDR1 reads SGHVS; CDR2 reads FQNEAQ. Trimming shortened V by 3 bases and J by 1 base, and 6 bases separated the two germline ends. V and J are TRBV7-8 and TRBJ1-1; D remains ambiguous. This TCR was sampled from a female donor with breast cancer. Some clones in this sample may be carry-over from other donors' samples. The sequencing input was axillary lymph node tissue. This CDR3 reads CASSFSSNTEAFF. Written as DNA, the CDR3 is TGTGCCAGCAGCTTCTCTTCGAACACTGAAGCTTTCTTT.